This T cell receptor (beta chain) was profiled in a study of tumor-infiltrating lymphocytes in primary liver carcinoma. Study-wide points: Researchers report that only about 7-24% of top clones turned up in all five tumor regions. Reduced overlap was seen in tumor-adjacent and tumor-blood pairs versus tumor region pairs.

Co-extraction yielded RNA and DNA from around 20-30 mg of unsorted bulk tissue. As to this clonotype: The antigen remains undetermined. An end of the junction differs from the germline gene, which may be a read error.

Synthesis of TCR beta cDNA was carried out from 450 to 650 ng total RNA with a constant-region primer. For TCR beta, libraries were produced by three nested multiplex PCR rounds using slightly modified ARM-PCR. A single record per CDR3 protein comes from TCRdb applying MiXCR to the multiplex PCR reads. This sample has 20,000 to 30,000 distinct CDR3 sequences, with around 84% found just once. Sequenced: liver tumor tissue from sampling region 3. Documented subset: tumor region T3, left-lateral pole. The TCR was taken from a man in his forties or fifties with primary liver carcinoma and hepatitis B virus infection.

For the CDR3, the DNA is TGTGTCAGCATCCAAGAGTACGGACAGGTTTTTTGGGCTGAAGCTTTCTTT. This sequence encodes CVSIQEYGQVFWAEAFF. The V call is TRBV4-2, the J call TRBJ1-1; TRBD1 aligns across 7 bases. The CDR3 consists of 17 residues. In germline, CDR1 is LGHNA, CDR2 YNFKEQ.